The clone carrying this T cell receptor beta chain was recorded a few times. Sequencing used immunoSEQ multiplex PCR; TCRdb keeps in-frame clones, though not all of them. The sample includes about 46,000 clones, roughly 90% seen only once; the top ten take about an eighth. This sample was included in a study of OX40 agonist ivuxolimab in advanced cancers. V lost 1 base and J 0 bases, leaving 19 bases between the germline ends. The CDR3 has 19 amino acids. Germline V lookup: CDR1 SGHDN, CDR2 FVKESK. This chain connects TRBV14 to TRBJ2-1; unclear D gene. This receptor was identified in an adult with an advanced solid tumor such as melanoma, head and neck, liver or kidney cancer. The sample in question was CD4+ or CD8+ T cells sorted from blood, obtained in a trial of the OX40 agonist ivuxolimab. The CDR3: CASSQGIRLNIDSYNEQFF. The CDR3, as DNA: TGTGCCAGCAGCCAAGGAATCCGTTTAAACATAGACTCCTACAATGAGCAGTTCTTC.